The present T cell receptor (beta chain) was sequenced within a study of T-cell memory formation after mild COVID-19. The germline V gene encodes CDR1 KGHDR and CDR2 SFDVKD. This CDR3 is built from 14 residues. The V end lost 7 bases, the J end lost 4 bases, and 15 bases lay between the germline ends. Amplification by 5'RACE using constant-segment primers produced TCR alpha and TCR beta cDNA libraries that carried sample barcodes and UMIs. TCRdb re-called the 5' RACE reads through MiXCR, storing one row per CDR3 protein. The table includes 250,000 to 300,000 distinct CDR3 sequences, roughly 17% detected once. Points from the study as a whole: A second wave of clones peaked on day 37, and their SARS-CoV-2 specificity went unconfirmed. Pre-infection memory already had some responding clones, implying cross-reactive memory joined.

For this clonotype: The antigen is unknown.

The sequence derives from a man between 18 and 35 years old who had mild COVID-19 (a few samples of this study predate the infection). Cell type and time point are not known. The sample comprised PBMCs or a T cell subset sorted from them (not recorded which). The J gene is TRBJ1-2, the V gene TRBV24-1, with D unclear. CDR3 residues: CATSPGYAGYGYTF. Here the CDR3 DNA reads TGTGCCACCAGCCCGGGGTATGCGGGCTATGGCTACACCTTC.